A single sample is the source of the 3 T cell receptor beta chains below, sequenced in a study of Graves' ophthalmopathy and Graves' hyperthyroidism. For repertoire sequencing, the TCR beta CDR3 regions were amplified from RNA transcripts. First-round RT-PCR employed HTBI primers, with a second-round multiplex PCR after it. Each CDR3 protein is one row after TCRdb ran MiXCR on the multiplex PCR reads. Here the sample spans 170,000 or so distinct CDR3 sequences, approximately 40% being singletons. The specimen was peripheral blood. These TCRs come from a man aged 25-40 years with Graves' ophthalmopathy.

The CDR3 reads CASSGTSGRGKNIQYF. CDR3 bases: TGTGCCAGCAGCGGGACTAGCGGGAGGGGCAAAAACATTCAGTACTTC. The chain carries TRBV12-3 or TRBV12-4 and TRBJ2-4; 16 bases agree with TRBD2. There are 16 residues in the CDR3. Losses at the gene ends were 6 bases for V and 3 bases for J; bases not matched to a gene: 2.

This clonotype was detected many times. The rearrangement links TRBV7-9 to TRBJ1-1; weak D call: TRBD1 (6 bases). V was trimmed by 0 bases and J by 10 bases, leaving 12 bases between them. This CDR3 spans 13 amino acids. Germline lookup yields CDR1 SEHNR and CDR2 FQNEAQ (reference sequence). The CDR3 DNA follows: TGTGCCAGCAGCTTAGCACGGGGGCCATCAGCTTTCTTT. It codes for CASSLARGPSAFF.

This clonotype has ten or more counts. The CDR3 loop is CASTSSGGVEAFF. In DNA form, the CDR3 reads TGTGCCAGCACCTCTTCGGGAGGGGTTGAAGCTTTCTTT. The V call is TRBV6-2 or TRBV6-3, the J call TRBJ1-1; D is possibly TRBD1 (5 bases). Germline V lookup: CDR1 MNHEY, CDR2 SVGEGT. The V gene lost 7 bases and the J gene lost 7 bases, with 16 bases spanning the gap. The CDR3 covers 13 residues.